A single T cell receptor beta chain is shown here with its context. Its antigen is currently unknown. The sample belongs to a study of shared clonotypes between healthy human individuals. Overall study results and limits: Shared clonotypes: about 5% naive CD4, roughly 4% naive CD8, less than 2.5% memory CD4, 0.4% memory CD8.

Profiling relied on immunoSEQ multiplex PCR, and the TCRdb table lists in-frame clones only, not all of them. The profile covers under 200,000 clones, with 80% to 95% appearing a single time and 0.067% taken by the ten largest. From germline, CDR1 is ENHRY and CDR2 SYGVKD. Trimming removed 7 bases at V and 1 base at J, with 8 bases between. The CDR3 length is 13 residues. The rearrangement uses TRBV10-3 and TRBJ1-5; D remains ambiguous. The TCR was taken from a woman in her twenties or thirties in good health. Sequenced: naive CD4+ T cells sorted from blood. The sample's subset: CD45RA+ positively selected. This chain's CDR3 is CAITPESNQPQHF. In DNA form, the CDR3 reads TGTGCCATCACCCCAGAAAGCAATCAGCCCCAGCATTTT.